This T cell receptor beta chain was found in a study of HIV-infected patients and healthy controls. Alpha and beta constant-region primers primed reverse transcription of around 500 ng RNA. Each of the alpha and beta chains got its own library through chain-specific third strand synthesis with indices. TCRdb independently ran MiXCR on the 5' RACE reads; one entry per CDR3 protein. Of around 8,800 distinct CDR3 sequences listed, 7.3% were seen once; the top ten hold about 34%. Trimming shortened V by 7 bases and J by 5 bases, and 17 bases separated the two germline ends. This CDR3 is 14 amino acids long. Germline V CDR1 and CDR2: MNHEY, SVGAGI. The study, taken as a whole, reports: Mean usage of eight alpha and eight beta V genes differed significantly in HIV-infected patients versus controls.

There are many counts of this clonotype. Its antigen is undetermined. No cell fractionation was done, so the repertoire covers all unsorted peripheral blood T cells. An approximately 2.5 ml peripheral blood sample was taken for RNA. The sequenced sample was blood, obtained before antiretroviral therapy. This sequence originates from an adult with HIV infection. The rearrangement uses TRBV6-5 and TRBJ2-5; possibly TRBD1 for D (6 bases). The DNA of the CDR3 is TGTGCCAGCATGACAGGACCGAGGATGGAGACCCAGTACTTC. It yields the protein CASMTGPRMETQYF.